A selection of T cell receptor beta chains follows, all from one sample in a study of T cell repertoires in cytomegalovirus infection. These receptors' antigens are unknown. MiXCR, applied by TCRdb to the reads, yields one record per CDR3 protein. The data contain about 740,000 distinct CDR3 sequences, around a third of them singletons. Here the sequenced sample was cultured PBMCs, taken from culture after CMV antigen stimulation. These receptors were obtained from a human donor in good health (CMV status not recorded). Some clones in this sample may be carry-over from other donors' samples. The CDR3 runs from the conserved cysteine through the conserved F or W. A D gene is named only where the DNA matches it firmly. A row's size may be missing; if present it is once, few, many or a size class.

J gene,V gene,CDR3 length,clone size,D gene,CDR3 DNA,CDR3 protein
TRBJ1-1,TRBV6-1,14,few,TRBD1,TGTGCCAGCAGTGACAGGGGGCCCGGACCTGAAGCTTTCTTT,CASSDRGPGPEAFF
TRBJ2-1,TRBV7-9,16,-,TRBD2,TGTGCCAGCAGCTCTACTAGCGGGAGGTCTTTGAATGAGCAGTTCTTC,CASSSTSGRSLNEQFF
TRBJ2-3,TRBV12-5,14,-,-,TGTGCTAGTGCCCCGTGGGGGGGCGCGGATACGCAGTATTTT,CASAPWGGADTQYF
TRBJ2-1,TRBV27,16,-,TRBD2,TGTGCCAGCAGTTCCCCCTCTAGCGGGAGAAGTAATGAGCAGTTCTTC,CASSSPSSGRSNEQFF
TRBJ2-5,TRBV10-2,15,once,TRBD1,TGCGCCAGCAGCGAACCAAGACAGGGAGTGAAGACCCAGTACTTC,CASSEPRQGVKTQYF
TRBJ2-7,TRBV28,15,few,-,TGTGCCAGCAGTTTATCGGCGGCCCTGGGGGACGAGCAGTACTTC,CASSLSAALGDEQYF
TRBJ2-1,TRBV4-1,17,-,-,TGCGCCAGCAGCCAAGGAAGGCCGGGAACTTTTCCCAGTGAGCAGTTCTTC,CASSQGRPGTFPSEQFF
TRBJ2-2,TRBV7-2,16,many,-,TGTGCCAGCAGCTTAGCGGGGGGTAGGAACACCGGGGAGCTGTTTTTT,CASSLAGGRNTGELFF
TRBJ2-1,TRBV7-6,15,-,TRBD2,TGTGCCAGCAGCTTAGTTCGGGGGGGCCTCAATGAGCAGTTCTTC,CASSLVRGGLNEQFF
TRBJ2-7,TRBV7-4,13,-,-,TGTGCCAGCAGCGAGTGGGGGTCTTGGGAGCAGTACTTC,CASSEWGSWEQYF
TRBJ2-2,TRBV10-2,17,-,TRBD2,TGCGCCAGCAGATCGGGACTAGCGGGGTTGAACACCGGGGAGCTGTTTTTT,CASRSGLAGLNTGELFF
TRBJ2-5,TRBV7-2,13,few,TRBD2,TGTGCCAGCAGCTTAGCCCGGGAGGGGACCCAGTACTTC,CASSLAREGTQYF
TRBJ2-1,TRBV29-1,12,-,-,TGCAGCGTTGAAGATCCGGACGGTGAGCAGTTCTTC,CSVEDPDGEQFF
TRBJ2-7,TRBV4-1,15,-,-,TGCGCCAGCAGCCAAGATCTCGGCAGGTTCTACGAGCAGTACTTC,CASSQDLGRFYEQYF
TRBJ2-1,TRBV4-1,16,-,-,TGTGCCAGCAGCCAAGGCGGGGGCCACTCCTACAATGAGCAGTTCTTC,CASSQGGGHSYNEQFF
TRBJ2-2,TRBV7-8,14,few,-,TGTGCCAGCAGCTTACAGTTGGCGGGCGGGGAGCTGTTTTTT,CASSLQLAGGELFF
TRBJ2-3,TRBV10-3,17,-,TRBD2,TGTGCCATCAGTGCCCCTAGCGGGGTGGGCTTCACAGATACGCAGTATTTT,CAISAPSGVGFTDTQYF
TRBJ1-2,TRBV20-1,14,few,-,TGCAGTGCTAGACGGCGCCACCTTAACTATGGCTACACCTTC,CSARRRHLNYGYTF
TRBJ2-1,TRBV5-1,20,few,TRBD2,TGCGCCAGCAGCTCCATCGGGACTAGCGGGAGTCTAAGGTTGGACAATGAGCAGTTCTTC,CASSSIGTSGSLRLDNEQFF
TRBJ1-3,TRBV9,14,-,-,TGTGCCAGCAGCGTAGACACACCTGGAAACACCATATATTTT,CASSVDTPGNTIYF
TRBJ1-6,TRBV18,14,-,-,TGTGCCAGCTCACCCGCCAGGGGAAATTCACCCCTCCACTTT,CASSPARGNSPLHF
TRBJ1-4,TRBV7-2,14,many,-,TGTGCCAGCAGCTTACAGGGAACTAATGAAAAACTGTTTTTT,CASSLQGTNEKLFF
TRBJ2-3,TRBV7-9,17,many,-,TGTGCCAGCAGCTTTTCTCCGGGACCCAAAGACACAGATACGCAGTATTTT,CASSFSPGPKDTDTQYF
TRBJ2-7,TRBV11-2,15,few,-,TGTGCCAGCAGCTTAGATCAAGTCAGCTCCTACGAGCAGTACTTC,CASSLDQVSSYEQYF
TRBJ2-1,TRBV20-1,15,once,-,TGCAGTGCTAGCTGGATCCGGACGAGGCTATATGAGCAGTTCTTC,CSASWIRTRLYEQFF
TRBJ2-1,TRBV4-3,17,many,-,TGCGCCAGCAATCGCGCCTACGCCCAGAGCTCCTACAATGAGCAGTTCTTC,CASNRAYAQSSYNEQFF
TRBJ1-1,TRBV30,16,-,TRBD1,TGTGCCTGGAGGAGGAGGTGGGGACAGGGAGGCTCGGAAGCTTTCTTT,CAWRRRWGQGGSEAFF
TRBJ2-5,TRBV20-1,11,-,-,TGCAGTGCTAGAGATTATGTGACCCAGTACTTC,CSARDYVTQYF
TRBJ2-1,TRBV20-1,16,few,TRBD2,TGCAGTGCTAGCCCCCACGGCGGGAGGGGCTACAATGAGCAGTTCTTC,CSASPHGGRGYNEQFF
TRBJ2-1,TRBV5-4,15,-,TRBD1,TGTGCCAGCAGCTCCCGGACAGGGGATTACAATGAGCAGTTCTTC,CASSSRTGDYNEQFF
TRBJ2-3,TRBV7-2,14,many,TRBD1,TGTGCCAGCAGCCCGGACAGGGTGGGAGATACGCAGTATTTT,CASSPDRVGDTQYF
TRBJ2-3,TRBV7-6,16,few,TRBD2,TGTGCCAGCAGCTTAGACGGCCTAGCGGGGGATCATACGCAGTATTTT,CASSLDGLAGDHTQYF
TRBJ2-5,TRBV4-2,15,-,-,TGTGCCAGCAGCCCACATCGGGGAAACCAAGAGACCCAGTACTTC,CASSPHRGNQETQYF
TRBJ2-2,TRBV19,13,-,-,TGTGCCAGTAGTTTGGCAGCCACCGGGGAGCTGTTTTTT,CASSLAATGELFF
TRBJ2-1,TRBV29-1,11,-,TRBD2,TGCAGCGCCCGTGGTGTAGCGGGGGAGTTCTTC,CSARGVAGEFF
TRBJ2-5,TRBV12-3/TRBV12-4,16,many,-,TGTGCCAGCAGCAGTGTCCGGGCAGGCACACAAGAGACCCAGTACTTC,CASSSVRAGTQETQYF
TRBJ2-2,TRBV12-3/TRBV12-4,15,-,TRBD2,TGTGCCAGCAGTTTTAGCGGGAGGACAACCGGGGAGCTGTTTTTT,CASSFSGRTTGELFF
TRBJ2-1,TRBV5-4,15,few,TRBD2,TGTGCCAGCAGCTTGGAACTAGCGCGGGGCAATGAGCAGTTCTTC,CASSLELARGNEQFF
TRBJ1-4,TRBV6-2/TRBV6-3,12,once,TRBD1,TGTGGGGAGGGGGGACAGGCGCTAGAACTGTTTTTT,CGEGGQALELFF
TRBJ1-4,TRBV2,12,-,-,TGTGCCAGCAGTGACCGGGGAGAAAAACTGTTTTTT,CASSDRGEKLFF
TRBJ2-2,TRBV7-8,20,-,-,TGTCCCAGCAGCTTAGCCCGCGCCTTGCCCAAGGCCGGAGGGACCGGGGAGCTGTTTTTT,CPSSLARALPKAGGTGELFF
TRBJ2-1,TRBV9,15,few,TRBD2,TGTGCCAGCAGCGTCGGACTAGCGGGCGTGCATGAGCAGTTCTTC,CASSVGLAGVHEQFF
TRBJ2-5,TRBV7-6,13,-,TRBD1,TGTGCCAGCGACAGGGGTTTCCAAGAGACCCAGTACTTC,CASDRGFQETQYF
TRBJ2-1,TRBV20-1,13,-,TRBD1,TGCAGTGCTATCCGGGACAGGTACAATGAGCAGTTCTTC,CSAIRDRYNEQFF
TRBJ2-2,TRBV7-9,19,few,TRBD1,TGTGCCAGCAGCTCACCCCGGGGACAGGACCCCCACACCACCGGGGAGCTGTTTTTT,CASSSPRGQDPHTTGELFF